This T cell receptor (beta chain) was recorded in a study of human T cells and chemical hapten exposure. Whole-study findings and limits: TCRs whose frequency exceeded 1 in 1000 remained the same following DPC sensitization.

Noted time point: patch test 1, 2 weeks after DPC sensitization. Treatment indicated: therapeutic diphenylcyclopropenone sensitization with weekly scalp DPC. TCRdb called the RACE reads again in MiXCR, with one record for every CDR3 protein. The profile covers approximately 100,000 distinct CDR3 sequences, with about 11% appearing a single time and under 4.5% taken by the ten largest. This clonotype appeared many times. Its antigen is as yet unknown. Germline-derived CDR1 and CDR2 are LGHDT and YNNKEL (reference sequence). Trimming stripped 0 bases from V and 7 bases from J, with 7 bases between. The CDR3 runs to 12 residues.

This material consisted of whole blood, taken in connection with sensitization to the hapten diphenylcyclopropenone (DPC). The chain joins TRBV3-1 to TRBJ2-7; D call uncertain. The origin of this receptor is a woman aged 40 to 50 with alopecia areata. Some clones in this sample may be carry-over from other donors' samples. The CDR3 spells CASSQEMLEQYF. CDR3 DNA: TGTGCCAGCAGCCAAGAAATGCTAGAGCAGTACTTC.